This T cell receptor beta chain comes out of a study of shared clonotypes between healthy human individuals. Study information: CD4 naive and memory got three plates each, CD8 naive two, CD8 memory one.

Findings and caveats of the study: The study found lower generation probabilities in non-shared clonotypes than in those shared by all four donors. Naive subsets generally exceeded memory subsets in estimated richness.

Using immunoSEQ multiplex PCR, the repertoire was profiled, and TCRdb retains in-frame clones only, with some absent. The sample records roughly 110,000 clones, under 70% being singletons. CD8 memory was a combination that joined CD45RO+ cells with CCR7-negative CD45RA+ TemRA cells. Comments on this clone: As yet, its antigen is unknown. Other DNA sequences in the same sample also yield this CDR3.

The CDR3 is 15 residues long. J was trimmed by 0 bases and V by 6 bases; bases with no gene match: 4. The germline CDR1 and CDR2 sequences are SNHLY and FYNNEI. This sequence was found in a woman in her 30s in good health. The chain recombines TRBV2 with TRBJ2-1, with TRBD2 matching over 8 bases. Sequenced input: memory CD8+ T cells sorted from blood. Specified subset: CD45RO+ cells pooled with CCR7-negative TemRA cells. CDR3 in amino acids: CASRLAGSSYNEQFF. The CDR3 DNA sequence: TGTGCCAGCAGGTTAGCGGGAAGCTCCTACAATGAGCAGTTCTTC.